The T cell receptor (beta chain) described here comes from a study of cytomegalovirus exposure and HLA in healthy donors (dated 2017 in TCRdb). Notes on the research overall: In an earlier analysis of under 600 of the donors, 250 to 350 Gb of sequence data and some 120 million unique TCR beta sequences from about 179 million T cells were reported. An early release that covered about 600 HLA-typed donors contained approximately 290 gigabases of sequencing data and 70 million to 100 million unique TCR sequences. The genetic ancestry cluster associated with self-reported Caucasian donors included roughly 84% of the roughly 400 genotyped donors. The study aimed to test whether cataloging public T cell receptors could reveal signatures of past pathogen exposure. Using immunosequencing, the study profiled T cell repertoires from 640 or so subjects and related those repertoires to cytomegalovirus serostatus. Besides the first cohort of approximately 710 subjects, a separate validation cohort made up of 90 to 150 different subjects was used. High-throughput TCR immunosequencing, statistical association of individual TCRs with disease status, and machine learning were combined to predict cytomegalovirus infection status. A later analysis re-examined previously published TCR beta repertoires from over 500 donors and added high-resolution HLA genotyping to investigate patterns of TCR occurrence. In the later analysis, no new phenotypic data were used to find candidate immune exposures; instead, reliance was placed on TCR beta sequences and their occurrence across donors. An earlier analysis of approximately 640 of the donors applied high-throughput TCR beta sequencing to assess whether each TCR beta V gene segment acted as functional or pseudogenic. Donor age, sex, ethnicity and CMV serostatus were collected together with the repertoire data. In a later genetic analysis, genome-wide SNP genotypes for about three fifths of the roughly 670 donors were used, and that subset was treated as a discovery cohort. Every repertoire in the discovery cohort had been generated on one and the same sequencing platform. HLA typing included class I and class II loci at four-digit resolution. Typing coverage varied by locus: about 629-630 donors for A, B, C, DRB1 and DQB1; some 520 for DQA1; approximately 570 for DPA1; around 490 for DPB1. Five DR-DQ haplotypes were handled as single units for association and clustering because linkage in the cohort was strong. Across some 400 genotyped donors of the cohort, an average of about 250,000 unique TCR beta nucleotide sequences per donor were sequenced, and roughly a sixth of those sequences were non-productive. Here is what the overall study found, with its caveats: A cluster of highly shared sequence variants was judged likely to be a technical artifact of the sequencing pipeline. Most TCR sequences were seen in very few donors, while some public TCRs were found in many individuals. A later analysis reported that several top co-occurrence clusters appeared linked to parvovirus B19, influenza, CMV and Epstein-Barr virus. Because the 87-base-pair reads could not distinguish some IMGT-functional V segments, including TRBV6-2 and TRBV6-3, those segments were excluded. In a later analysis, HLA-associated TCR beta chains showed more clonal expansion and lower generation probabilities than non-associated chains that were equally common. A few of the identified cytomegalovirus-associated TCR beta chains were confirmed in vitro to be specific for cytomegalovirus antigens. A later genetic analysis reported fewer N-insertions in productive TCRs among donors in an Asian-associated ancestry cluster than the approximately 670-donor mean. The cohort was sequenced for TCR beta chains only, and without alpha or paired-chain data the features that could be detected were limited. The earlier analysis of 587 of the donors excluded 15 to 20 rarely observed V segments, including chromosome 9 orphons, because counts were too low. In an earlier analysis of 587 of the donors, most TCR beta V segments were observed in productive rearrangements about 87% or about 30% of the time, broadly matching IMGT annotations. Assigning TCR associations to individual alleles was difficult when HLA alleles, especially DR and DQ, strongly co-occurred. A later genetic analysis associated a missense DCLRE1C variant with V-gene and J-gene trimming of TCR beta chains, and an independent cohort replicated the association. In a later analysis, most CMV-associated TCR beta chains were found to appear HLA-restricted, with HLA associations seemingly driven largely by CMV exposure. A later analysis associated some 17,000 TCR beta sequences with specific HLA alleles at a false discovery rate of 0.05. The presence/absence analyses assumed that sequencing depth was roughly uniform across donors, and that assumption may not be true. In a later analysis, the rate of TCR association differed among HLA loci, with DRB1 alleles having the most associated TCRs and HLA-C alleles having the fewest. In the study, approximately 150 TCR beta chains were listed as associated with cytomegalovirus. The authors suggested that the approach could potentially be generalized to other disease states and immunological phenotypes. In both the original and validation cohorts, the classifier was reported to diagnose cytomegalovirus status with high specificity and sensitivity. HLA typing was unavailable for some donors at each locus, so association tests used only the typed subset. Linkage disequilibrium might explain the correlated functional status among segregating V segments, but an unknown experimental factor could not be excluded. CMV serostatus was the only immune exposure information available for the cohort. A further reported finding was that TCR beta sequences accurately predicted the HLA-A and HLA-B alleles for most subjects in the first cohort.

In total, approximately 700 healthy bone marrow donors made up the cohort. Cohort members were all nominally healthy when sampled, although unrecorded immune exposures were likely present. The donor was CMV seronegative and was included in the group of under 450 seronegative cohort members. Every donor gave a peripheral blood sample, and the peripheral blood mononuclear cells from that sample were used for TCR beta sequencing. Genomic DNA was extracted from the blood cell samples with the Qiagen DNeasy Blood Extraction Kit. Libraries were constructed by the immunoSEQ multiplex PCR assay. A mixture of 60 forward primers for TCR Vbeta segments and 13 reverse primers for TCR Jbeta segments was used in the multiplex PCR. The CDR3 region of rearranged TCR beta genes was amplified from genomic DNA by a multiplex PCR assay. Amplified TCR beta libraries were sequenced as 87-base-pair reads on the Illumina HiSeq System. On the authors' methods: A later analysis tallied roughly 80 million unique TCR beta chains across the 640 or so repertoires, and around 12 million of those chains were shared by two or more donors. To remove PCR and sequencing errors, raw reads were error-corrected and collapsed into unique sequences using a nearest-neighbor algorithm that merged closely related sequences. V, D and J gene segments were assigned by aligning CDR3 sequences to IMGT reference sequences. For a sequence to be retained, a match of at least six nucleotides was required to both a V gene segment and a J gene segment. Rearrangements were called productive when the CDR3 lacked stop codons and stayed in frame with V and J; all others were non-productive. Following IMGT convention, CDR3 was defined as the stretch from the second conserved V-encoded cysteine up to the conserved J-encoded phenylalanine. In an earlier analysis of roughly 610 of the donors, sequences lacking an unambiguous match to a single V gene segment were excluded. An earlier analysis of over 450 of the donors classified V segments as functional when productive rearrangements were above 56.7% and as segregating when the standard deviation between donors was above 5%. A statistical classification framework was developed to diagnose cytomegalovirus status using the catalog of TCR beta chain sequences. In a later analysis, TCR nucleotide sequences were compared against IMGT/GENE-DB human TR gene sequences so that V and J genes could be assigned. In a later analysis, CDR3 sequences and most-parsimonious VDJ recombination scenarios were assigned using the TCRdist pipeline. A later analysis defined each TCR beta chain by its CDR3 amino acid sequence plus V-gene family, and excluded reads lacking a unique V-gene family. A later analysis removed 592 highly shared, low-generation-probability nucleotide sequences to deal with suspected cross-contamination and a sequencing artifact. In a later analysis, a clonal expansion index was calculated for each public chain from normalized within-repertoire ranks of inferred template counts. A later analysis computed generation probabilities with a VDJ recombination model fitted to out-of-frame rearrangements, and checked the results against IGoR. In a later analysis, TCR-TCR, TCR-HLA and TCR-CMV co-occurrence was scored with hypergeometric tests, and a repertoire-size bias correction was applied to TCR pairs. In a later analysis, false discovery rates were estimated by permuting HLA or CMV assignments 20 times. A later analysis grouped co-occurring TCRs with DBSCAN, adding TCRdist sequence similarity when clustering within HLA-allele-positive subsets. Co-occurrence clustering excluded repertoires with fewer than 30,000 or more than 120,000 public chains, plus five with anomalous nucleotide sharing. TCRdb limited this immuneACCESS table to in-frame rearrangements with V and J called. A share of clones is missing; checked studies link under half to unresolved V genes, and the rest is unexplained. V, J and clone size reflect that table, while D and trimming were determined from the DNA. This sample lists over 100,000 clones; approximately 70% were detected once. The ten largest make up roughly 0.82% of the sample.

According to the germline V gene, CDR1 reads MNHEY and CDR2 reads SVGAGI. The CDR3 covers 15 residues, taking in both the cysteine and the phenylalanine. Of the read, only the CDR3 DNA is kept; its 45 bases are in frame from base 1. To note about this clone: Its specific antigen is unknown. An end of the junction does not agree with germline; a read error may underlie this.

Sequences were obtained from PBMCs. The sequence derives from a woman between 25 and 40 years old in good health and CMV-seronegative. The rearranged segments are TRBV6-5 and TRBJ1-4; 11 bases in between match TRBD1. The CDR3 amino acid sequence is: CTSTRGQGAGEKLFF. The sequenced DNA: TGTACCAGCACTCGAGGACAGGGGGCAGGGGAAAAACTGTTTTTT.